This T cell receptor beta chain was documented in a study of metastatic and nonmetastatic thyroid tumors. Study-wide background: Peripheral blood and tumor or nodule samples from malignant and benign thyroid patients were compared.

No patient had received any treatment before thyroid surgery. TCRdb redid the clone calls on the PCR reads using MiXCR. This repertoire shows about 20,000 clones, nearly 25% found once; its top ten account for about 6.4%. The CDR3 totals 15 residues. CDR1 and CDR2 (germline): MNHEY, SMNVEV (reference sequence). V lost 5 bases, J lost 9 bases, and 10 bases stayed unmatched. The rearrangement uses TRBV27 and TRBJ2-1; 10 bases are shared with TRBD1. Material for sequencing was tumor tissue. This receptor was identified in a female donor with papillary thyroid cancer or a benign thyroid nodule (not recorded which). Some clones in this sample may be carry-over from other donors' samples. For the CDR3, the DNA is TGTGCCAGCAGTGCTCGGACAGGGGGGATTGGTGAGCAGTTCTTC. Translated: CASSARTGGIGEQFF.